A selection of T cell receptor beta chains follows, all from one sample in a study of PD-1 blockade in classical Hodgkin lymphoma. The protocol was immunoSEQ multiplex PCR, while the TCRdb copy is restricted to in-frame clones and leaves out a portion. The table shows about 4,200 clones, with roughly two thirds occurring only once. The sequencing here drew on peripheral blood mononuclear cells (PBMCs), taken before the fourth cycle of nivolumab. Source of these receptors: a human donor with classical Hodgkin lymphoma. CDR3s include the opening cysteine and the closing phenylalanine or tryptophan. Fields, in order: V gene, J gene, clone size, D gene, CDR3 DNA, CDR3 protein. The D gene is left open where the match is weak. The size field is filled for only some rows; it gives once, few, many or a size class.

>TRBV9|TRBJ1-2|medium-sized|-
TGTGCCAGCAGCGTAGGCGGGGACTATGGCTACACCTTC
CASSVGGDYGYTF
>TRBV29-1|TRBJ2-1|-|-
TGCAGCTCCGGATCCTACAATGAGCAGTTCTTC
CSSGSYNEQFF
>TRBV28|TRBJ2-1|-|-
TGTGCCAGCAGCGCTACGACTACCCCCTCCTACAATGAGCAGTTCTTC
CASSATTTPSYNEQFF
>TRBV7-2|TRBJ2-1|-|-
TGTGCCAGCAGCTTAAGGTCCCAGGGGTATAGCAATGAGCAGTTCTTC
CASSLRSQGYSNEQFF
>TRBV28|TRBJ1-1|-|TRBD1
TGTGCCAGCAGGGGACAGGGGAGGGGCACTGAAGCTTTCTTT
CASRGQGRGTEAFF
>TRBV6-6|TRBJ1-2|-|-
TGTGCCAGCAGTACGTCAGGGGCAAATAATGGCTACACCTTC
CASSTSGANNGYTF
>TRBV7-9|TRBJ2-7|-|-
TGTGCCAGCAGCCGCAAGTCTGGGTACGAGCAGTACTTC
CASSRKSGYEQYF
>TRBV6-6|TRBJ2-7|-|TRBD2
TGTGCCAGCAGGCCGGGACTAGACTCATACGAGCAGTACTTC
CASRPGLDSYEQYF
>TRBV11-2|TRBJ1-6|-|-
TGTGCCAGCAGCTTAGGCAGGGTAGGATCACCCCTCCACTTT
CASSLGRVGSPLHF
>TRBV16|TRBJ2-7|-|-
TGTGCCAGCAGCCAGGAAGCGGTTTCCTACGAGCAGTACTTC
CASSQEAVSYEQYF
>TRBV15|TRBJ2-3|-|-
TGTGCCACCAGCTGGGCCCATTCCGTAGATACGCAGTATTTT
CATSWAHSVDTQYF
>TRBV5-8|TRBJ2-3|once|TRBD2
TGTGCCAGCAGCCCCCCGGGGACTAGCGGGAGGATCACAGATACGCAGTATTTT
CASSPPGTSGRITDTQYF
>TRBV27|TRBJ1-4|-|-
TGTGCCAGCAGTTTTATGAGGGCTAATAATGAAAAACTGTTTTTT
CASSFMRANNEKLFF
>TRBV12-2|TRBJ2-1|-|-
TGTGCAAGTCGCTTAAGAAGGGTGTTCTTC
CASRLRRVFF
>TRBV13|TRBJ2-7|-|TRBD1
TGTGCCAGCAGCCGACAGGGATTGTACGAGCAGTACTTC
CASSRQGLYEQYF
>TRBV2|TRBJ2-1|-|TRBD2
TGTGCCAGCAGCCTTACTAGCGCCTACAATGAGCAGTTCTTC
CASSLTSAYNEQFF
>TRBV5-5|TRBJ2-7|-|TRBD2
TGTGCCAGCAGTGTTGGACTAGTGAAAAGTTTGGCCTACGAGCAGTACTTC
CASSVGLVKSLAYEQYF
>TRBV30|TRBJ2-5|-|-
TGTGCCTGGATGAGGGGATGGGATCGGAGGGGCGGGACCCAGTACTTC
CAWMRGWDRRGGTQYF
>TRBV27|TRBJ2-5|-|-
TGTGCCAGCAGGGCCCAGGGGCGCCCGGGAGAGACCCAGTACTTC
CASRAQGRPGETQYF
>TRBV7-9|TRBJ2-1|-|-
TGTGCCAGCCAGTTAGCGGAGGCACCCAATGAGCAGTTCTTC
CASQLAEAPNEQFF
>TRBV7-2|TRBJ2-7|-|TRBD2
TGTGCCAGCAGCTTCGCAGCGGGAGGAACCTACGAGCAGTACTTC
CASSFAAGGTYEQYF
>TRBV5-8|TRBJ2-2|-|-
TGTGCCAGCAGCTTCAGGGGCACCGGGGAGCTGTTTTTT
CASSFRGTGELFF
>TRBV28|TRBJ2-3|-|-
TGTGCCAGCAGTTTAGTTGGGCGGACTAGCACAGATACGCAGTATTTT
CASSLVGRTSTDTQYF
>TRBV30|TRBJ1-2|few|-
TGTGCCTGGATAGCCAAGAGCCGGAACTATGGCTACACCTTC
CAWIAKSRNYGYTF
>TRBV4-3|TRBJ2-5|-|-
TGCGCCAGCAGCCCTGCTTGGGAGTACCAAGAGACCCAGTACTTC
CASSPAWEYQETQYF
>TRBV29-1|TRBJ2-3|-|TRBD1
TGCAGCGTGACAGGGGACACAGATACGCAGTATTTT
CSVTGDTDTQYF
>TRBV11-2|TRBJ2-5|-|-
TGTGCCAGCAGCTTAGTCCTTACCGGGGGCCAGTACTTC
CASSLVLTGGQYF
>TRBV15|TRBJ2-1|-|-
TGTGCCACCAGCAGGGTCGCCGCGGCGAATGAGCAGTTCTTC
CATSRVAAANEQFF
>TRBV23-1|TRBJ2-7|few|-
TGCGCCAGCAGTATCTGGGCAGGCCCCGGGACCCACGAGCAGTACTTC
CASSIWAGPGTHEQYF
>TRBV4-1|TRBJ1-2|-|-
TGCGCCAGCAGCCAAGAATTCCAGCAAGGTAGCGGCTACACCTTC
CASSQEFQQGSGYTF
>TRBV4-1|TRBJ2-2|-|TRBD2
TGCGCCAGCAGCCAAGCGGGGGGACTGGCGAACACCGGGGAGCTGTTTTTT
CASSQAGGLANTGELFF
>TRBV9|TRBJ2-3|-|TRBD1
TGTGCCAGCGGGCAGGACAGGGTCTCTGATACGCAGTATTTT
CASGQDRVSDTQYF
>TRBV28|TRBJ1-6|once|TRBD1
TGTGCCAGCAGCCCTTTCCGGGACAGGGTCGGCTCACCCCTCCACTTT
CASSPFRDRVGSPLHF
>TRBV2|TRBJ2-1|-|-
TGTGCCAGCGCCCGGAAGGGGCGGCTAAAATGCAATGAGCAGTTCTTC
CASARKGRLKCNEQFF
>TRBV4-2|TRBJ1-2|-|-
TGTGCCAGCAGCCAAGATAGGCAAGAAGTCAACTATGGCTACACCTTC
CASSQDRQEVNYGYTF
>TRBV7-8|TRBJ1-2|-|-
TGTGCCAGCAGCCACGGACCTCAACCTAACTCCTTC
CASSHGPQPNSF
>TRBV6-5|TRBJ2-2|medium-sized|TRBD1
TGTGCCAGCAGTGGACAGGGTTACCGGGAGCTGTTTTTT
CASSGQGYRELFF
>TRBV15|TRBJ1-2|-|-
TGTGCCACCAGCAGAGGGGGGGCAGCCGATGGCTACACCTTC
CATSRGGAADGYTF
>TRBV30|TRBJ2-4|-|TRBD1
TGTGCCTGGAGTAGTCAGGGGGACATTCAGTACTTC
CAWSSQGDIQYF
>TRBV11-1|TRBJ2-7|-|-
TGTGCCAGCAGCGGGACCGCCTTTGAGCAGTACTTC
CASSGTAFEQYF
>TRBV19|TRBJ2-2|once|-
TGTGCCAGTAGTTTGACTAATCTTAACACCGGGGAGCTGTTTTTT
CASSLTNLNTGELFF
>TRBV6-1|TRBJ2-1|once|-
TGTGCCACCACGGGAAGCAGGGAGTACTACAATGAGCAGTTCTTC
CATTGSREYYNEQFF
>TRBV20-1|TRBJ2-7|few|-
TGCAGCGCAACAGGCTACGAGCAGTACTTC
CSATGYEQYF
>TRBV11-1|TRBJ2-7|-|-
TGTGCCAGCAGCTTAAGTGGCCTCTACGAGCAGTACTTC
CASSLSGLYEQYF
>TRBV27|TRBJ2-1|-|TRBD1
TGTGCCAGCAGTTTAGGGGACAGCCTCTACAATGAGCAGTTCTTC
CASSLGDSLYNEQFF
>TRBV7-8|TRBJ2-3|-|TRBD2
TGTGCCAGCAGCCCTCGTGGGGGAGGGTTTACAGATACGCAGTATTTT
CASSPRGGGFTDTQYF
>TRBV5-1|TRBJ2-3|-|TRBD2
TGCGCCAGCAGCGTCTCGGGAGGCCCTGGCACAGATACGCAGTATTTT
CASSVSGGPGTDTQYF
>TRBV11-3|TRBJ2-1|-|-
TGTGCCACCGCCGGGACGAACTCCTACAATGAGCAGTTCTTC
CATAGTNSYNEQFF
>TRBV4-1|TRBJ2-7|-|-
TGCGCCAGCAGCCAAGAATGGTGGGCGGGCAGGGTCTCCTACGAGCAGTACTTC
CASSQEWWAGRVSYEQYF
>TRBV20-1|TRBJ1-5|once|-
TGCAGTGCTAGTCCTGATCAGCCCCAGCATTTT
CSASPDQPQHF
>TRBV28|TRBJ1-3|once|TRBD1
TGTGCCAGCAGTTTAAGTGATAGGGGGCCTGGAAACACCATATATTTT
CASSLSDRGPGNTIYF
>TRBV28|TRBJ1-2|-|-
TGTGCCAGCAGTAACCTCTATGGCTACACCTTC
CASSNLYGYTF
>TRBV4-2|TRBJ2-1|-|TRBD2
TGTGCCAGCAGCCATGCAGAACTAGCGGGAGTCAATGAGCAGTTCTTC
CASSHAELAGVNEQFF
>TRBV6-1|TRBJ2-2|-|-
TGTGCCAGCACTTTGGACCAAGGCACCGGGGAGCTGTTTTTT
CASTLDQGTGELFF
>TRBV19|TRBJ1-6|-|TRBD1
TGTGCCAGTCATACCGGGACAGGGAATTCACCCCTCCACTTT
CASHTGTGNSPLHF
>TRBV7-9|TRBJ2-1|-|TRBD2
TGTGCCAGCGCGGGGAGCGGGATTTACAATGAGCAGTTCTTC
CASAGSGIYNEQFF
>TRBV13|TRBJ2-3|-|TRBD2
TGTGCCAGCACCAGGCTAGCGGGAATAACAGATACGCAGTATTTT
CASTRLAGITDTQYF
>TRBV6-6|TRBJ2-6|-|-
TGTGCCAGCAGTTACACGTCAGGGGCTGGGGCCAACGTCCTGACTTTC
CASSYTSGAGANVLTF
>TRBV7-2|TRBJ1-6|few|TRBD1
TGTGCCAGCAGCCGCGGGACAGGGGGACACTCGGGAAATTCACCCCTCCACTTT
CASSRGTGGHSGNSPLHF